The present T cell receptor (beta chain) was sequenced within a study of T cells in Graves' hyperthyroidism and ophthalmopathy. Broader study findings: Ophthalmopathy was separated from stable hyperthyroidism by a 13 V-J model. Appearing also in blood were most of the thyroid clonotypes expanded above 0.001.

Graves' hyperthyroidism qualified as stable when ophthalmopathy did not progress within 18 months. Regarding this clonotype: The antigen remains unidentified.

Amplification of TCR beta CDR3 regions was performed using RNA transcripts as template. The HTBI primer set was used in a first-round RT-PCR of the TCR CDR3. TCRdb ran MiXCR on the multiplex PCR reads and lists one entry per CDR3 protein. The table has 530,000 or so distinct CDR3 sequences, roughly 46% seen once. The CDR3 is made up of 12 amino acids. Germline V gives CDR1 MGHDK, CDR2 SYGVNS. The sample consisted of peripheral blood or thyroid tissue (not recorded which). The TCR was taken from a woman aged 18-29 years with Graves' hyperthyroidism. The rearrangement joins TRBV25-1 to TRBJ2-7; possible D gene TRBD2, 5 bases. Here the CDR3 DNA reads TGTTCCGGTAGCGAAGGATTCTACGAGCAGTACTTC. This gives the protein CSGSEGFYEQYF.